This TCR beta chain stems from a study of blood T cell repertoires in COVID-19. Study at large: Sources were T cells, B-cell-depleted T cells, or PBMCs; the material itself was cDNA or gDNA.

V was pared by 1 base and J by 0 bases, with 7 bases between. The CDR3 extends over 14 amino acids. CDR1 is MNHNS, CDR2 SASEGT, per germline. In the source study's methods: Amplification from reference gene primers served as the basis for estimated nucleated cell counts. Repertoires were generated with immunoSEQ multiplex PCR, while TCRdb's copy carries only in-frame clones and drops some. That table gives V, J and clone size, and the DNA gave D and trimming. The sample gives some 63,000 clones, 70% to 90% of which show up once; around 16% is in the top ten. V usage is TRBV6-1 and J usage is TRBJ2-7; no clear D gene. This clonotype originated in a human donor in a cohort sampled during active COVID-19. The source material was peripheral blood. CDR3 DNA: TGTGCCAGCAGTGAAGGAGGATACTCCTACGAGCAGTACTTC. Its translation: CASSEGGYSYEQYF.